The TCR beta chain under discussion was sequenced for a study of shared clonotypes between healthy human individuals. Study conclusions and caveats: Roughly 5% of naive CD4 clonotypes were shared across a few donors.

This clone was seen a handful of times. The antigen remains unidentified. V lost 5 bases and J lost 9, with 14 bases in between. The CDR3 loop spans 13 amino acids. CDR1 and CDR2 (germline): LNHDA, SQIVND (reference sequence). The protocol was immunoSEQ multiplex PCR, while the TCRdb copy is restricted to in-frame clones and leaves out a portion. The data show 550,000 to 850,000 clones, over 60% seen once. Donors were healthy HIV-negative adults without recent acute infections or vaccinations. The sequenced sample consisted of memory CD4+ T cells sorted from blood. The subset here: CD45RA-negative fraction. J is TRBJ1-5 and V is TRBV19, with D perhaps matching TRBD1 (6 bases). The clonotype originates from a woman aged 25 to 39 in good health. Written as DNA, the CDR3 is TGTGCCAGTAGTCCTGACAGGTGGCGGCCCCAGCATTTT. This sequence encodes CASSPDRWRPQHF.